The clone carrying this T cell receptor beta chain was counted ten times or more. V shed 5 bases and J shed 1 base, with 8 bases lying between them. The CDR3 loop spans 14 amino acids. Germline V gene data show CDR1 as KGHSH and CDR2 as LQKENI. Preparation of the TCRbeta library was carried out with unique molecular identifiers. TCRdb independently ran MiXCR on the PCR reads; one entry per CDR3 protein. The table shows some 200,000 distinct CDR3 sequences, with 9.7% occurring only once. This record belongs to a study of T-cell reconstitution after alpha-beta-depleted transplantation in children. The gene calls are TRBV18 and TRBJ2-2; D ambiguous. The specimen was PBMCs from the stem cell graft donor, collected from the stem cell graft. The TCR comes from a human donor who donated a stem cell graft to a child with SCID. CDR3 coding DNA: TGTGCCAGCTCAGATGGCCAGAACACCGGGGAGCTGTTTTTT. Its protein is CASSDGQNTGELFF.